This TCR beta chain was identified during a study of metastatic and nonmetastatic thyroid tumors. From the PCR reads, TCRdb re-called clones with MiXCR. The sample comprises about 27,000 clones, over 15% of which are singletons, and roughly 6.6% rests with the top ten. Ahead of thyroid surgery, no patient had received treatment of any kind. The receptor was isolated from a male donor with papillary thyroid cancer or a benign thyroid nodule (not recorded which). Some clones in this sample may be carry-over from other donors' samples. Specimen: blood.

The CDR3 here is CANILALVIDEQFF. Written as DNA, the CDR3 is TGTGCCAACATCTTAGCGCTGGTAATCGATGAGCAGTTCTTC. V is TRBV7-8 and J is TRBJ2-1, with D possibly being TRBD2 (5 bases). The CDR3 covers 14 residues. V was shortened by 10 bases and J by 8 bases, with 21 bases between the two germline ends. Looked up from germline, CDR1 is SGHVS and CDR2 is FQNEAQ.